Listed below are T cell receptor beta chains from one sample, sequenced in a study of lymphopenia after photon versus proton radiotherapy. The protocol was immunoSEQ multiplex PCR, while the TCRdb copy is restricted to in-frame clones and leaves out a portion. The sample lists approximately 25,000 clones, around four fifths occurring once. Sequencing used peripheral blood, obtained from a patient treated with proton-based radiotherapy. The receptors stem from a woman aged 70-85 years with pancreatic cancer. The CDR3 runs from the conserved cysteine through the conserved F or W. The D gene is left open where the match is weak. Size is omitted from some rows. Given values are once, few, many or a class for expanded clones.

v_call	j_call	d_call	clone_size	cdr3_nt	cdr3_aa
TRBV7-2	TRBJ1-5	-	-	TGTGCCAGCAGCCCGGGAGGAGGGACCTCGGTCACGGCCCAGCATTTT	CASSPGGGTSVTAQHF
TRBV18	TRBJ2-1	-	-	TGTGCCAGCTCACCAGCGAGAAAGGGGGGCTACAATGAGCAGTTCTTC	CASSPARKGGYNEQFF
TRBV27	TRBJ2-7	-	-	TGTGCCAGCAGTCCCTACATGGGGGGCTACGAGCAGTACTTC	CASSPYMGGYEQYF
TRBV10-3	TRBJ2-4	-	few	TGTGCCATCAGTGATGGGGATGGCTTAAACATTCAGTACTTC	CAISDGDGLNIQYF
TRBV10-1	TRBJ1-4	TRBD1	-	TGCGCCAGCAGTGGATGGAGACAGGGCTTGATTAGGAATGAAAAACTGTTTTTT	CASSGWRQGLIRNEKLFF
TRBV28	TRBJ2-6	-	-	TGTGCCAGCAGTCTGTACTACAACTCTGGGGCCAACGTCCTGACTTTC	CASSLYYNSGANVLTF
TRBV7-2	TRBJ2-7	TRBD2	-	TGTGCCAGCAGTCTACTAGCGGGAGGGCCCTACGAGCAGTACTTC	CASSLLAGGPYEQYF
TRBV6-5	TRBJ2-7	TRBD1	-	TGTGCCAGCAGCCTCCCAACCGCAGGGGGCGAGCAGTACTTC	CASSLPTAGGEQYF
TRBV28	TRBJ1-5	TRBD1	-	TGTGCCAGCAGGGGGGACAGGTGGAATCAGCCCCAGCATTTT	CASRGDRWNQPQHF
TRBV19	TRBJ2-7	-	-	TGTGCCAGTAGTTCCAAGGGACGACAATACGAGCAGTACTTC	CASSSKGRQYEQYF
TRBV7-3	TRBJ2-1	TRBD2	once	TGTGCCAGCAGCTGGAGCGGGAGCAACTACAATGAGCAGTTCTTC	CASSWSGSNYNEQFF
TRBV5-5	TRBJ1-1	TRBD1	-	TGTGCCAGCAGTAGGGACAGCATCCTTCTGAACACTGAAGCTTTCTTT	CASSRDSILLNTEAFF
TRBV27	TRBJ1-1	-	-	TGTGCCAGTACTGGCGGGGGCCGTATTAGCGGGAACACTGAAGCTTTCTTT	CASTGGGRISGNTEAFF
TRBV19	TRBJ2-2	-	-	TGTGCCAGTAGTCAAACAGACACCGGGGAGCTGTTTTTT	CASSQTDTGELFF
TRBV4-2	TRBJ2-7	TRBD2	few	TGTGCCAGCAGCCAAGATCTTGGGGGTAGCGGGAGCGCCTACGAGCAGTACTTC	CASSQDLGGSGSAYEQYF
TRBV18	TRBJ2-1	TRBD2	-	TGTGCCAGCTCACCTCGGGGGGGAGCGGGAGTGTCCAATGAGCAGTTCTTC	CASSPRGGAGVSNEQFF
TRBV7-3	TRBJ2-1	TRBD2	-	TGTGCCAGCAGCTCCGGTGGTAGCGGGAGATCCTACAATGAGCAGTTCTTC	CASSSGGSGRSYNEQFF
TRBV4-3	TRBJ2-1	TRBD2	-	TGCGCCAGCAGCCCTCCGGGACTAGTACACGAGCAGTTCTTC	CASSPPGLVHEQFF
TRBV11-2	TRBJ2-3	-	-	TGTGCCAGCAGCTCCACTTCCGGAGGGGTCGCGGGAGATACGCAGTATTTT	CASSSTSGGVAGDTQYF
TRBV5-1	TRBJ2-2	TRBD2	-	TGCGCCAGCAGCTTTCTGGGGTCTAGCGGGATCGGCACCGGGGAGCTGTTTTTT	CASSFLGSSGIGTGELFF
TRBV6-5	TRBJ1-4	-	-	TGTGCCAGCAGTTACGGGCGGGGGGAAGGACCAGAAAAACTGTTTTTT	CASSYGRGEGPEKLFF
TRBV28	TRBJ2-1	TRBD1	-	TGTGCCAGCAGTCCCCGTGCGGGACAGGGATCCTACAATGAGCAGTTCTTC	CASSPRAGQGSYNEQFF